These 25 T cell receptor beta chains were all obtained from the same sample, sequenced in a study of blood T cell repertoires in COVID-19. Produced via immunoSEQ multiplex PCR; TCRdb's table is partial and in-frame only. The table shows a few hundred thousand clones, with approximately 84% occurring only once. Sequenced sample: PBMCs or T cells enriched from blood (not recorded which). These receptors all stem from a woman in her thirties who had recovered from COVID-19.

This chain joins TRBV13 and TRBJ2-1, with 15 bases aligning to TRBD2. The CDR3 is made up of 17 amino acids. The J segment lost 5 bases and the V segment lost 5 bases, leaving 7 bases of the junction unmatched. Germline assignment: CDR1 PRHDT and CDR2 FYEKMQ (reference sequence). The CDR3 DNA follows: TGTGCCAGCAGCAGCGGACTAGCGGGGGGGGTCCACAATGAGCAGTTCTTC. Translating gives CASSSGLAGGVHNEQFF.

The rearrangement uses TRBV30 and TRBJ2-2; D not resolved. There are 13 residues in the CDR3. CDR1 GTSNPN and CDR2 SVGIG come from the germline V gene (reference sequence). Trimming removed 8 bases from V and 1 base from J, with 11 bases in between. The CDR3 spells CASRLGNTGELFF. In DNA, the CDR3 is TGTGCCAGCCGGCTAGGGAACACCGGGGAGCTGTTTTTT. Using reference TRBV30 and TRBJ2-2 for the parts outside the CDR3, the full variable domain is SQTIHQWPATLVQPVGSPLSLECTVEGTSNPNLYWYRQAAGRGLQLLFYSVGIGQISSEVPQNLSASRPQDRQFILSSKKLLLSDSGFYLCASRLGNTGELFFGEGSRLTVL.

CDR3 in DNA: TGTGCCAGCAGTTTGGGACAGGGGTCGGGCTACACCTTC. The encoded protein is CASSLGQGSGYTF. V and J are TRBV28 and TRBJ1-2; 10 nucleotides agree with TRBD1. J gave up 8 bases and V 3 bases, and 3 bases lay outside the gene matches. The germline V gene encodes CDR1 MDHEN and CDR2 SYDVKM. This CDR3 has 13 amino acids.

The J gene is TRBJ1-3, the V gene TRBV18, with a weak D call TRBD1 (5 bases). This CDR3 has 14 amino acids. CDR1 KGHSH and CDR2 LQKENI come from the germline V gene. The ends were cut back, 8 bases at V and 2 bases at J, with 13 bases in the middle. The CDR3 sequence is CASTYAGPGNTIYF. CDR3 bases: TGTGCCAGCACCTACGCGGGGCCTGGAAACACCATATATTTT.

A few counts support this clone. This sample includes further DNA sequences coding for the same CDR3. V is TRBV5-4 and J is TRBJ1-1; 7 bases fit TRBD1. This CDR3 is 14 amino acids long. The junction had 0 bases not matched to a gene; V was cut back by 0 bases and J by 1 base. The germline gives CDR1 SGHNT, CDR2 YYREEE (reference sequence). The chain's CDR3 is CASSLAGGNTEAFF. DNA of the CDR3: TGTGCCAGCAGCTTGGCAGGGGGGAACACTGAAGCTTTCTTT.

The CDR3 spells CASSSGQGYETQYF. The CDR3 DNA reads TGTGCCAGCAGCTCTGGACAGGGATACGAGACCCAGTACTTC. V usage is TRBV5-6 and J usage is TRBJ2-5; 8 nucleotides agree with TRBD1. CDR3 length: 14 amino acids. V lost 3 bases, J lost 5 bases, and 6 bases stayed unmatched. The germline V gene encodes CDR1 SGHDT and CDR2 YYEEEE.

V usage is TRBV5-8 and J usage is TRBJ2-5; D not certain. The CDR3 is 16 residues long. The V end was cut by 4 bases, the J end by 1 base, with 17 bases between. Germline V gene lookup returns CDR1 SGHTS and CDR2 YDEGEE. CDR3 loop: CASSPPNNLGQETQYF. CDR3 DNA: TGTGCCAGCAGCCCCCCGAACAATCTTGGCCAAGAGACCCAGTACTTC.

This clone was seen only once. The V gene is TRBV2, the J gene TRBJ2-1; D uncertain. V was clipped by 6 bases and J by 4 bases, with 13 bases between them. Per germline, CDR1 SNHLY and CDR2 FYNNEI. The CDR3 is made up of 14 amino acids. The CDR3 DNA sequence: TGTGCCAGCAGCTCTTGGAGTCTATACAATGAGCAGTTCTTC. Translation: CASSSWSLYNEQFF.

This clone was observed a handful of times. The chain employs TRBV11-1 and TRBJ1-2, with 11 bases fitting TRBD1. Trimming cost V 2 bases and J 5 bases; bases outside gene matches: 7. Germline lookup yields CDR1 SGHAT and CDR2 FQDESV (reference sequence). CDR3 length: 16 amino acids. In DNA, the CDR3 is TGTGCCAGCAGCTTATGGACAGGGGGCGAGCGGTATGGCTACACCTTC. Protein: CASSLWTGGERYGYTF.

The chain employs TRBV18 and TRBJ1-2, with 9 bases identical to TRBD1. The germline gives CDR1 KGHSH, CDR2 LQKENI. The CDR3 has 14 residues. V shed 3 bases and J 6 bases; nucleotides not matched to a gene: 5. CDR3 sequence reads: CASSPLQGANGYTF. The CDR3 DNA follows: TGTGCCAGCTCACCCCTACAGGGGGCAAATGGCTACACCTTC.

J is TRBJ1-1 and V is TRBV4-1, with D unclear. V shed 5 bases and J shed 0 bases, with 7 bases lying between them. CDR1 is MGHRA and CDR2 is YSYEKL in the germline V gene. The CDR3 loop spans 13 amino acids. In DNA, the CDR3 is TGCGCCAGCAGCGAGAGGGTGAACACTGAAGCTTTCTTT. Amino acids: CASSERVNTEAFF.

This clone occurred a few times. Other DNA sequences in this specimen translate into the identical CDR3. V is TRBV19 and J is TRBJ2-1; possibly TRBD2 for D (5 bases). The V gene lost 4 bases and the J gene lost 0 bases, with 10 bases spanning the gap. Germline-derived CDR1 and CDR2 are LNHDA and SQIVND (reference sequence). The CDR3 has 15 amino acids. The CDR3 DNA sequence: TGTGCCAGTAGTACGAGCGGAAGCTCCTACAATGAGCAGTTCTTC. Residues: CASSTSGSSYNEQFF.

CDR3 sequence: CASRSGTPNTEAFF. CDR3 DNA: TGTGCCAGCAGATCCGGGACACCGAACACTGAAGCTTTCTTT. The genes are TRBV28 and TRBJ1-1, with a possible D match to TRBD1 (6 bases). Germline V gene sequence: CDR1 MDHEN, CDR2 SYDVKM. The CDR3 is made up of 14 amino acids. The V gene lost 6 bases and the J gene lost 1 base, with 12 bases spanning the gap.

The genes are TRBV18 and TRBJ2-5, with 7 bases fitting TRBD1. After removal of 6 bases from V and 0 bases from J, the junction contained 10 bases not matched to a gene. CDR3 length: 16 amino acids. Germline assignment: CDR1 KGHSH and CDR2 LQKENI. CDR3 sequence reads: CASSPTTGTYQETQYF. For the CDR3, the DNA is TGTGCCAGCTCCCCCACGACAGGGACCTACCAAGAGACCCAGTACTTC.

Remarks on this clone: Other nucleotide sequences from this sample produce the same CDR3. The chain employs TRBV12-3 or TRBV12-4 and TRBJ1-2, with TRBD1 matching over 8 bases. The CDR3 extends over 13 amino acids. V gave up 5 bases and J gave up 4 bases; unmatched junction bases: 3. The CDR3 DNA reads TGTGCCAGCAGTGGACAGGGAGGCTATGGCTACACCTTC. As protein: CASSGQGGYGYTF.

The chain links TRBV6-2 or TRBV6-3 to TRBJ2-5; 10 bases match TRBD2. Germline CDR1 is MNHEY and CDR2 is SVGEGT. CDR3 length: 19 residues. Unmatched junction bases numbered 15, after V lost 2 bases and J lost 3 bases. The CDR3 here is CASSYLIRPGTSAKETQYF. For the CDR3, the DNA is TGTGCCAGCAGTTACCTAATTCGTCCCGGGACTAGCGCAAAAGAGACCCAGTACTTC.

V usage is TRBV5-1 and J usage is TRBJ2-1; 16 nucleotides align to TRBD2. Trimming cost V 3 bases and J 5 bases; bases outside gene matches: 2. This CDR3 has 16 residues. The V gene's germline CDR1 is SGHRS and CDR2 YFSETQ. The CDR3: CASSSGTSGGDNEQFF. The DNA for the CDR3 is TGCGCCAGCAGCTCCGGGACTAGCGGGGGGGACAATGAGCAGTTCTTC.

The chain is built from TRBV18 and TRBJ1-6; possibly TRBD1 for D (6 bases). V was shortened by 3 bases and J by 5 bases, with 11 bases between the two germline ends. The CDR3 spans 15 residues. The germline V gene encodes CDR1 KGHSH and CDR2 LQKENI. CDR3 DNA sequence: TGTGCCAGCTCACCTGGACAGAATAATAATTCACCCCTCCACTTT. Its protein product is CASSPGQNNNSPLHF.

The chain uses TRBV7-8 and TRBJ2-1; TRBD1 matches at 9 bases. CDR1 is SGHVS and CDR2 is FQNEAQ in the germline V gene. Trimming at V came to 5 bases and at J to 0 bases, leaving 2 bases not matched to a gene. This CDR3 is built from 15 residues. CDR3 region: CASSPTGGSYNEQFF. For the CDR3, the DNA is TGTGCCAGCAGCCCGACAGGGGGCTCCTACAATGAGCAGTTCTTC. The full variable domain, its missing parts supplied by reference TRBV7-8 and TRBJ2-1, is GAGVSQSPRYKVAKRGQDVALRCDPISGHVSLFWYQQALGQGPEFLTYFQNEAQLDKSGLPSDRFFAERPEGSVSTLKIQRTQQEDSAVYLCASSPTGGSYNEQFFGPGTRLTVL.

This chain joins TRBV5-1 and TRBJ1-5, with no clear D. V lost 1 base and J lost 5, with 7 bases in between. The CDR3 is 13 residues long. The germline gives CDR1 SGHRS, CDR2 YFSETQ. DNA for the CDR3: TGCGCCAGCAGCTTGATAGGAGATCAGCCCCAGCATTTT. Translated, it gives CASSLIGDQPQHF. The full variable domain, with the rest looked up from reference TRBV5-1 and TRBJ1-5, is KAGVTQTPRYLIKTRGQQVTLSCSPISGHRSVSWYQQTPGQGLQFLFEYFSETQRNKGNFPGRFSGRQFSNSRSEMNVSTLELGDSALYLCASSLIGDQPQHFGDGTRLSIL.

CDR3 amino acids: CASSLDLRSNEKLFF. In DNA form, the CDR3 reads TGTGCCAGCAGTTTAGACCTTAGGAGTAATGAAAAACTGTTTTTT. The chain joins TRBV28 to TRBJ1-4; D remains ambiguous. CDR1 MDHEN and CDR2 SYDVKM come from the germline V gene. Trimming took off 2 bases at V and 4 bases at J, with 11 bases between the two ends. CDR3 length: 15 residues.

The chain carries TRBV28 and TRBJ2-7; tentatively, D is TRBD2 (6 bases). Germline-derived CDR1 and CDR2 are MDHEN and SYDVKM. The CDR3 runs to 14 residues. V was cut by 6 bases and J by 2 bases, with 14 bases left in between. The CDR3 loop reads CASSTGLPAYEQYF. The CDR3 region has the DNA TGTGCCAGCAGCACGGGACTTCCCGCCTACGAGCAGTACTTC. The full variable domain, its missing parts supplied by reference TRBV28 and TRBJ2-7, is DVKVTQSSRYLVKRTGEKVFLECVQDMDHENMFWYRQDPGLGLRLIYFSYDVKMKEKGDIPEGYSVSREKKERFSLILESASTNQTSMYLCASSTGLPAYEQYFGPGTRLTVT.

The chain joins TRBV5-1 to TRBJ1-4; a possible D gene is TRBD1 (6 bases). V gave up 4 bases and J gave up 4 bases, with 17 bases separating them. Germline values: CDR1 SGHRS, CDR2 YFSETQ. CDR3 length: 16 residues. The CDR3 sequence is CASSPTPGQFNEKLFF. The DNA for the CDR3 is TGCGCCAGCAGCCCTACCCCCGGACAGTTTAATGAAAAACTGTTTTTT.

The CDR3 region has the DNA TGTGCCAGCAGCTTAGGGCCACCCAATGAGCAGTTCTTC. Amino acids: CASSLGPPNEQFF. V and J are TRBV11-3 and TRBJ2-1; no clear D gene. Germline CDR1 SGHNT, CDR2 YENEEA. The CDR3 is made up of 13 amino acids. The ends were cut back, 1 base at V and 6 bases at J, with 7 bases in the middle. Full variable domain (missing parts from reference TRBV11-3 and TRBJ2-1): EAGVVQSPRYKIIEKKQPVAFWCNPISGHNTLYWYLQNLGQGPELLIRYENEEAVDDSQLPKDRFSAERLKGVDSTLKIQPAELGDSAVYLCASSLGPPNEQFFGPGTRLTVL.

This chain uses TRBV6-5 with TRBJ2-2; 7 nucleotides align to TRBD1. The CDR3 loop spans 15 amino acids. J was trimmed by 4 bases and V by 0 bases; bases with no gene match: 2. From germline, CDR1 is MNHEY and CDR2 SVGAGI. The CDR3 loop reads CASSYSAGGTGELFF. The CDR3 nucleotides read TGTGCCAGCAGTTACTCAGCAGGGGGCACCGGGGAGCTGTTTTTT.